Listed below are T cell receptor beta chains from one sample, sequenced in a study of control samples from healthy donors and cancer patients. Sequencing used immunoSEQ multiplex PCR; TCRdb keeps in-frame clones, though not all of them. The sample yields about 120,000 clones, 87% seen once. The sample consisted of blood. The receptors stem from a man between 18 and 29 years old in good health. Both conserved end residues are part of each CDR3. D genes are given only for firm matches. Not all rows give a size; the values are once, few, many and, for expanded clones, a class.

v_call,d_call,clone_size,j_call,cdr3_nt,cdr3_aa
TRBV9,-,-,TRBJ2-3,TGTGCCAGCAGCGTAGCACGTGTTACAGATACGCAGTATTTT,CASSVARVTDTQYF
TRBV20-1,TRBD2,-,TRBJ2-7,TGCAGTGCTAGTTCTAGCGGAACCTACGAGCAGTACTTC,CSASSSGTYEQYF
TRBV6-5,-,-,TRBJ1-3,TGTGCCAGCATTTTTACAGGGGGAAACACCATATATTTT,CASIFTGGNTIYF
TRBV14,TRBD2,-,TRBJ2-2,TGTGCCAGCAGCTTTAGCGGGAGAGGGACCGGGGAGCTGTTTTTT,CASSFSGRGTGELFF
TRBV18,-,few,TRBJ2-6,TGTGCCAGCTACGAGTCTGGGGCCAACGTCCTGACTTTC,CASYESGANVLTF
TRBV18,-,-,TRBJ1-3,TGTGCCAGCTCACCCCAACGCGGGACATCTGGAAACACCATATATTTT,CASSPQRGTSGNTIYF
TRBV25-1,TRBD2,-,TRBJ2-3,TGTGCCAGCAGTGACGAGTATAGCGGGAGGGCCCTCACAGATACGCAGTATTTT,CASSDEYSGRALTDTQYF
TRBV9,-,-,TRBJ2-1,TGTGCCAGCAGCATCACAGGGTACAATGAGCAGTTCTTC,CASSITGYNEQFF
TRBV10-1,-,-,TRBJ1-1,TGCGCCAGCCAACAGGGATGGGACACTGAAGCTTTCTTT,CASQQGWDTEAFF
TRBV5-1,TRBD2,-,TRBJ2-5,TGCGCCAGCAGCGCCGGACTAGCGCCCGAGACCCAGTACTTC,CASSAGLAPETQYF
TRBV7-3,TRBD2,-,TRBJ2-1,TGTGCCAGCAGCTTAACCCGGACTAGCTTCTACAATGAGCAGTTCTTC,CASSLTRTSFYNEQFF
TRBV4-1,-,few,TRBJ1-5,TGCGCCAGCAGCCAACTCGTAGGTCAGCCCCAGCATTTT,CASSQLVGQPQHF
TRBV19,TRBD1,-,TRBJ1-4,TGTGCCAGTAGTATCGACAGGGGGCGTTATGAAAAACTGTTTTTT,CASSIDRGRYEKLFF
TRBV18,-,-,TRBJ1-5,TGTGCCAGCACGGGGGACAGCAATCAGCCCCAGCATTTT,CASTGDSNQPQHF
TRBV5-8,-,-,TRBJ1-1,TGTGCCAGCAGCTTGGTAGAGGTTCGGACTGAAGCTTTCTTT,CASSLVEVRTEAFF
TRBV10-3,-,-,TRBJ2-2,TGTGCCATCAGTCCCTCCGAAGGGTCGGGGGAGCTGTTTTTT,CAISPSEGSGELFF
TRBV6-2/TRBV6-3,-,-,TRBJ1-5,TGTGCCAGCAGTTATGGGGGGCTAGCACAGCCCCAGCATTTT,CASSYGGLAQPQHF
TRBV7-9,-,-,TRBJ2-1,TGTGCCAGCAGCTTAGATTCCTTATCGGGATACAATGAGCAGTTCTTC,CASSLDSLSGYNEQFF
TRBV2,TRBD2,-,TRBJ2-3,TGTGCCAGCCCGACTAGCGGCTACACAGATACGCAGTATTTT,CASPTSGYTDTQYF
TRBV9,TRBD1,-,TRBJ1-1,TGTGCCAGCAGCGCAGGGGGACAGGGGGCAAGAACTGAAGCTTTCTTT,CASSAGGQGARTEAFF
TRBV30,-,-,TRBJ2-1,TGTGCCTGGAGTGTGAGAGATGAGCAGTTCTTC,CAWSVRDEQFF
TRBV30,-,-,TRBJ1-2,TGTGCCTGGAGTGTAGGAGGAAGCTATGGCTACACCTTC,CAWSVGGSYGYTF
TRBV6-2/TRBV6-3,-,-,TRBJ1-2,TGTGCCAGCAGCCGGGCACAGGGTAGCGGCTACACCTTC,CASSRAQGSGYTF
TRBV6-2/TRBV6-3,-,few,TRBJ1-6,TGTGCCAGCAGGCCTCGACAGACAGATTCACCCCTCCACTTT,CASRPRQTDSPLHF
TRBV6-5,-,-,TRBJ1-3,TGTGCCAGCAGTTACAGGGGTAGGGACACCATATATTTT,CASSYRGRDTIYF
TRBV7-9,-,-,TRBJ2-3,TGTGCCAGCAGCTTAGATAGAGGAGATACGCAGTATTTT,CASSLDRGDTQYF
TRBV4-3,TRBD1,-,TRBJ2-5,TGCGCCAGCAGACTCGACAGGGCCCCTCAAGAGACCCAGTACTTC,CASRLDRAPQETQYF
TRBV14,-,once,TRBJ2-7,TGTGCCAGCAGCCAAGATCATGGAACCGAGCAGTACTTC,CASSQDHGTEQYF
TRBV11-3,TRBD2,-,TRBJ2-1,TGTGCCAGCAGCTTATCAATAGCGGGAGGGAACTACAATGAGCAGTTCTTC,CASSLSIAGGNYNEQFF
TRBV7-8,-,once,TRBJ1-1,TGTGCCAGCAGCTTAGAGGGAAACACTGAAGCTTTCTTT,CASSLEGNTEAFF
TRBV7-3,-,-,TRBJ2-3,TGTGCCAGCAGCTTAACGCCCAGCACAGATACGCAGTATTTT,CASSLTPSTDTQYF
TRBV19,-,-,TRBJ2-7,TGTGCCAGTAGTATACAAGGGTTCTACGAGCAGTACTTC,CASSIQGFYEQYF
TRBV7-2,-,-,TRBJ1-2,TGTGCCAGCAGCTTAGGACGCGATTATGGCTACACCTTC,CASSLGRDYGYTF
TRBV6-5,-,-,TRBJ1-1,TGTGCCAGCAGTTACTCGGGGGGTTTCACTGAAGCTTTCTTT,CASSYSGGFTEAFF
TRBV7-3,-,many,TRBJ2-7,TGTGCCAGCAGCTTCACTCCCCTGGGCGAGCAGTACTTC,CASSFTPLGEQYF
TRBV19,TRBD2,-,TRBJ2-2,TGTGCCAGTAGTCCCCTAGCGGGAGCGCTAGCCGGGGAGCTGTTTTTT,CASSPLAGALAGELFF
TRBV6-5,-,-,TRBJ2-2,TGTGCCAGCAGTCCCCTGGGGGCCGGGGAGCTGTTTTTT,CASSPLGAGELFF
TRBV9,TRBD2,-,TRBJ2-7,TGTGCCAGCAGCGATGGGCTAGCGGGGCTGATCTACGAGCAGTACTTC,CASSDGLAGLIYEQYF
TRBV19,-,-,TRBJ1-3,TGTGCCAGTAGTACACTCTCTGGAAACACCATATATTTT,CASSTLSGNTIYF
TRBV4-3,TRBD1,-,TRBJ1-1,TGCGCCAGCAGCCAAAATACAGGGGGCACTGAAGCTTTCTTT,CASSQNTGGTEAFF
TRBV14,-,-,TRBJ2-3,TGTGCCAGCAGCCAAGGGGCGAGGCGAGATACGCAGTATTTT,CASSQGARRDTQYF
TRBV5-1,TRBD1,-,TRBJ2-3,TGCGCCAGCAGCCCGGGGACAGGGGGAGATACGCAGTATTTT,CASSPGTGGDTQYF
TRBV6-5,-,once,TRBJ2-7,TGTGCCACTGGGCCCCAGAGGGGCGAGCAGTACTTC,CATGPQRGEQYF